Sequencing of this TCR beta chain was carried out in a study of control samples from healthy donors and cancer patients. V dropped 1 base and J dropped 6 bases, with 9 bases sitting between them. This CDR3 has 13 residues. Germline CDR1 and CDR2: MDHEN and SYDVKM. Measured with immunoSEQ multiplex PCR; TCRdb has only the in-frame clones, and not every one. The sample holds more than 150,000 clones, about 93% seen once. Sequenced: blood. The sequence came from a man aged 45 to 65 in good health. J is TRBJ1-1 and V is TRBV28; D call uncertain. CDR3 coding DNA: TGTGCCAGCAGTTTATCGGGCCGCGCTGAAGCTTTCTTT. Translation gives CASSLSGRAEAFF.